What follows is one T cell receptor beta chain and its context. Its antigen is not identified. Using immunoSEQ multiplex PCR, the repertoire was profiled, and TCRdb retains in-frame clones only, with some absent. The sample yields 75,000 to 100,000 clones, around nine tenths seen once. The data belong to a study of T cell responses to AZD1222 COVID-19 vaccine. CDR1 is MDHEN, CDR2 SYDVKM, per germline. The length of the CDR3 is 11 residues. Trimming pared 3 bases from V and 1 base from J, leaving 0 bases between. Study results and caveats: The peak T cell response came first, and repertoires were sampled only after it. Reportedly, nearly half the spike-specific TCRs target unmutated variant regions. Donors were chiefly white British, with a greater number of females, and clonal diversity was perhaps underestimated.

The chain links TRBV28 to TRBJ1-2, with D unresolved. The receptor was isolated from an adult in good health. Source: peripheral blood, taken on day 0 of AZD1222 vaccination. The CDR3 DNA is TGTGCCAGCAGTTTTAACTATGGCTACACCTTC. It translates to CASSFNYGYTF.